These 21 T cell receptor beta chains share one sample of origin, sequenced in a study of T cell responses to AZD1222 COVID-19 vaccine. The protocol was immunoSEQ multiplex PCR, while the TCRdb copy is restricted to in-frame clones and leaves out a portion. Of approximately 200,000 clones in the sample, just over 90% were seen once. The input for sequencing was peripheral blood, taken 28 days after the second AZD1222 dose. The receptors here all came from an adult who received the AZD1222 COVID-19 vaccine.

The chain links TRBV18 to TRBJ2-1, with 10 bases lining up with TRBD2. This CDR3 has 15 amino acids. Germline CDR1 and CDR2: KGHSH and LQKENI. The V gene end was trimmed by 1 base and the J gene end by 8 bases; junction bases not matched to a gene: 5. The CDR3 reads CASSPLAGGIDEQFF. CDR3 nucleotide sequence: TGTGCCAGCTCACCACTAGCGGGAGGTATCGATGAGCAGTTCTTC.

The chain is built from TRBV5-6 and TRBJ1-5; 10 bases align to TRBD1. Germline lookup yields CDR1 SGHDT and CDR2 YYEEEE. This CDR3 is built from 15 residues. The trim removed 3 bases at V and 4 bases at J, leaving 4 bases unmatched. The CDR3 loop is CASSYGTGENQPQHF. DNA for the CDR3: TGTGCCAGCAGCTATGGGACAGGGGAGAATCAGCCCCAGCATTTT.

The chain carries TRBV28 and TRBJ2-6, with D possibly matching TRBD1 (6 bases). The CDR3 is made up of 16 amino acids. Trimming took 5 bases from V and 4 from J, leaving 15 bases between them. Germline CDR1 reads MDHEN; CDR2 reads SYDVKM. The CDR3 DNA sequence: TGTGCCAGCAGTATACAGGGTTCTGCCGGGGCCAACGTCCTGACTTTC. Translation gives CASSIQGSAGANVLTF.

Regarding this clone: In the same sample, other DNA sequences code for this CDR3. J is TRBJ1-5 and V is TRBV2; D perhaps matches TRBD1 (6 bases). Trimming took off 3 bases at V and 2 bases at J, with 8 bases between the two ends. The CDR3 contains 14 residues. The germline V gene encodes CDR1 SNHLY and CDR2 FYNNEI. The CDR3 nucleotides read TGTGCCAGCAGTGAGAACAGGGGCAATCAGCCCCAGCATTTT. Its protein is CASSENRGNQPQHF. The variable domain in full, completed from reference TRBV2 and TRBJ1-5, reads EPEVTQTPSHQVTQMGQEVILRCVPISNHLYFYWYRQILGQKVEFLVSFYNNEISEKSEIFDDQFSVERPDGSNFTLKIRSTKLEDSAMYFCASSENRGNQPQHFGDGTRLSIL.

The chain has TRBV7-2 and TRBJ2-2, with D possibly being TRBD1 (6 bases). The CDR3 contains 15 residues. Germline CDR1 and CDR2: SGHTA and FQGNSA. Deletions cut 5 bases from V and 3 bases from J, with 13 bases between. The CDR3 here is CASSPLTGDTGELFF. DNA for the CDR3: TGTGCCAGCAGCCCTCTGACAGGCGACACCGGGGAGCTGTTTTTT.

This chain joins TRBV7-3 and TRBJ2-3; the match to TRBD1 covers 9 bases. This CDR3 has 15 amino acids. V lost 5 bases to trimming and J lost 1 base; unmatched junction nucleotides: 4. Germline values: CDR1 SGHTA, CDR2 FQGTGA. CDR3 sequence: CASSQDRGGTDTQYF. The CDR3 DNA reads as TGTGCCAGCAGCCAGGACAGGGGCGGCACAGATACGCAGTATTTT.

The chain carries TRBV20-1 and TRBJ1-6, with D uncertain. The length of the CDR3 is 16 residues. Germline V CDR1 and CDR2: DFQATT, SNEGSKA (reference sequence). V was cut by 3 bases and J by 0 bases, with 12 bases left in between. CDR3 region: CSASATGSSYNSPLHF. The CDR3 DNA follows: TGCAGTGCTAGTGCCACCGGGAGCTCCTATAATTCACCCCTCCACTTT.

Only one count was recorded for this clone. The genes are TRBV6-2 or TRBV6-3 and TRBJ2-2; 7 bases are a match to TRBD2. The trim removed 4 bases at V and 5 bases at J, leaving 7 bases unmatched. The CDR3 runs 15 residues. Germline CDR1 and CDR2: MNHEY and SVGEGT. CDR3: CASSFGLAATGELFF. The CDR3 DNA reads TGTGCCAGCAGTTTTGGGCTAGCGGCAACCGGGGAGCTGTTTTTT.

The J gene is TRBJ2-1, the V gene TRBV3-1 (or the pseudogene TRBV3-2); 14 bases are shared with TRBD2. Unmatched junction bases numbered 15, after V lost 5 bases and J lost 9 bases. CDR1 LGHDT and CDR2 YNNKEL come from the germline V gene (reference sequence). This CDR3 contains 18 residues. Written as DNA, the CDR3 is TGTGCCAGCAGCAAACATTCCGGGACTAGCGGGAGCATAGGTGAGCAGTTCTTC. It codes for CASSKHSGTSGSIGEQFF.

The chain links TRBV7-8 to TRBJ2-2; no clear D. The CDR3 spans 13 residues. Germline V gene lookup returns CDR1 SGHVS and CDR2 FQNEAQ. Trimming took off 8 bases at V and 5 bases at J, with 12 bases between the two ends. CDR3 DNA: TGTGCCAGCGGTCCGGGTAGGACCGGGGAGCTGTTTTTT. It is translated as CASGPGRTGELFF.

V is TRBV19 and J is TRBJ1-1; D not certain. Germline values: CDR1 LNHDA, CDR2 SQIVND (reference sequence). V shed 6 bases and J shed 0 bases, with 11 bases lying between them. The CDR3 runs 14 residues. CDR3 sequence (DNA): TGTGCCAGTAGCCGGGGAAGAATGAACACTGAAGCTTTCTTT. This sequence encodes CASSRGRMNTEAFF.

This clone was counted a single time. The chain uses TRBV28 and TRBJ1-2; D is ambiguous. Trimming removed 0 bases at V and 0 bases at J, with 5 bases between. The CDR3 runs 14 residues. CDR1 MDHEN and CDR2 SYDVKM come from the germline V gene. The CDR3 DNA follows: TGTGCCAGCAGTTTATGGCAGCCTAACTATGGCTACACCTTC. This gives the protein CASSLWQPNYGYTF.

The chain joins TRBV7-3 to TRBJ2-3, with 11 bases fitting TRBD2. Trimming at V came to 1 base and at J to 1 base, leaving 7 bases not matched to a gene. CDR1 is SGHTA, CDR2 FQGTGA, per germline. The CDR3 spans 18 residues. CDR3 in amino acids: CASSLMTSGAGGTDTQYF. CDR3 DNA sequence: TGTGCCAGCAGCTTAATGACTAGCGGGGCCGGTGGCACAGATACGCAGTATTTT. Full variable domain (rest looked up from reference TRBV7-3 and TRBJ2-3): GAGVSQTPSNKVTEKGKYVELRCDPISGHTALYWYRQSLGQGPEFLIYFQGTGAADDSGLPNDRFFAVRPEGSVSTLKIQRTERGDSAVYLCASSLMTSGAGGTDTQYFGPGTRLTVL.

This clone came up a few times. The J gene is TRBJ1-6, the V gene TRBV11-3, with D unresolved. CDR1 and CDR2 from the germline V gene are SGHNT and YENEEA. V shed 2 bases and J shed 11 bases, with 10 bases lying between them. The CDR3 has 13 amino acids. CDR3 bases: TGTGCCAGCAGCTTAAGTGTTGAGGCACCCCTCCACTTT. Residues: CASSLSVEAPLHF.

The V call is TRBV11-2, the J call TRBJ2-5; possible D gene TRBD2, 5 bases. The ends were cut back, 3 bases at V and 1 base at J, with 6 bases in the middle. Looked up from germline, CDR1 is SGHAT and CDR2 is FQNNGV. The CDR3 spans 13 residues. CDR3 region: CASSFGLQETQYF. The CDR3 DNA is TGTGCCAGCAGCTTCGGACTCCAAGAGACCCAGTACTTC.

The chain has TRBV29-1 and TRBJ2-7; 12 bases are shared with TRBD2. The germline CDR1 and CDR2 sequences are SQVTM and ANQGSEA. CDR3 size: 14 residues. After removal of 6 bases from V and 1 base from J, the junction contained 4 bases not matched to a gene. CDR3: CSVGGLAGSYEQYF. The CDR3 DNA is TGCAGCGTGGGAGGACTAGCGGGGTCCTACGAGCAGTACTTC.

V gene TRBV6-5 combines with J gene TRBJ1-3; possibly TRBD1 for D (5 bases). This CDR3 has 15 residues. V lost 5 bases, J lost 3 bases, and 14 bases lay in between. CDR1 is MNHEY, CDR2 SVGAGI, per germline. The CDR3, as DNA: TGTGCCAGCAGTCCACGTGGGGGGTTTGGAAACACCATATATTTT. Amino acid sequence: CASSPRGGFGNTIYF.

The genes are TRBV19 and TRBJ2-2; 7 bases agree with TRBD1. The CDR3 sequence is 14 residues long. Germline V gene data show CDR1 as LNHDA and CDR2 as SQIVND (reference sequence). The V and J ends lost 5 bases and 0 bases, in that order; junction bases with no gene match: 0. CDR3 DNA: TGTGCCAGTAGTGGGACAGCGAACACCGGGGAGCTGTTTTTT. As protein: CASSGTANTGELFF.

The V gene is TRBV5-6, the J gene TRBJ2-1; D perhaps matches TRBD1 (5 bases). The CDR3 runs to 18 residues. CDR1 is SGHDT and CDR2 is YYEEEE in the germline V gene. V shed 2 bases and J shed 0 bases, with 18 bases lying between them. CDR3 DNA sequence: TGTGCCAGCAGCTTAAGGCCACAGGTAACGAGCTCCTACAATGAGCAGTTCTTC. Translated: CASSLRPQVTSSYNEQFF. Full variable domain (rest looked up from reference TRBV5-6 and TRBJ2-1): DAGVTQSPTHLIKTRGQQVTLRCSPKSGHDTVSWYQQALGQGPQFIFQYYEEEERQRGNFPDRFSGHQFPNYSSELNVNALLLGDSALYLCASSLRPQVTSSYNEQFFGPGTRLTVL.

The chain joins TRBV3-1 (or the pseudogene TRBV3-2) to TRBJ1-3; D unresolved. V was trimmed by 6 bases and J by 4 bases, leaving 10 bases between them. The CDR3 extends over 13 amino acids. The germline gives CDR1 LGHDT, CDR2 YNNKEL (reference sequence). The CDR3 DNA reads TGTGCCAGCAGGGATGTTTCCGGAAACACCATATATTTT. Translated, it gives CASRDVSGNTIYF.

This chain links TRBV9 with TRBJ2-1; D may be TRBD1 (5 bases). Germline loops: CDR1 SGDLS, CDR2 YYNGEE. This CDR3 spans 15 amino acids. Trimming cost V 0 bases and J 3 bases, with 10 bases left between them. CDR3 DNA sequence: TGTGCCAGCAGCGTAGGGCAGGGAAACTACAATGAGCAGTTCTTC. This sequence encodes CASSVGQGNYNEQFF.